This T cell receptor beta chain was profiled in a study of blood T cell repertoires in COVID-19. Original handling: Estimates of nucleated cell counts were drawn from the amplification of reference gene primers. Data came from immunoSEQ multiplex PCR; TCRdb stores just in-frame clones and leaves some out. V and J calls and clone size are copied from that table; D and trimming were computed from the DNA. The sample consists of fewer than 250,000 clones, roughly 90% of them appearing once. Germline V gene data show CDR1 as SNHLY and CDR2 as FYNNEI. V lost 7 bases, J lost 3 bases, and 10 bases lay in between. The CDR3 totals 13 residues. Participants were aged about 18 to 100 years, lived in about two dozen US areas, and enrolled virtually.

This clonotype was sampled from a woman aged 25 to 39 with acute COVID-19. The sequenced sample was PBMCs or T cells enriched from blood (not recorded which). V usage is TRBV2 and J usage is TRBJ2-1, with a tentative D call TRBD2 (6 bases). This CDR3 is CASKWGDYNEQFF. Here the CDR3 DNA reads TGTGCCAGCAAGTGGGGGGACTACAATGAGCAGTTCTTC.